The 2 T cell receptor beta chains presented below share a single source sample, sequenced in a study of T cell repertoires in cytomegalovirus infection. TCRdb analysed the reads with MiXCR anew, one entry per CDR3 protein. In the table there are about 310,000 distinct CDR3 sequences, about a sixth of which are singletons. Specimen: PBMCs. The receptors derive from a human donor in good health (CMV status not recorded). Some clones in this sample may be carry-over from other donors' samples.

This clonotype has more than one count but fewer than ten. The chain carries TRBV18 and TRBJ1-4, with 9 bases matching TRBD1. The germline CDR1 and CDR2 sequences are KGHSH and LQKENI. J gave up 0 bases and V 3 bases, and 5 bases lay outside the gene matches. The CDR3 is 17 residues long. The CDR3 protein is CASSPRTGVPTNEKLFF. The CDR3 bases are TGTGCCAGCTCACCCCGGACAGGGGTACCAACTAATGAAAAACTGTTTTTT.

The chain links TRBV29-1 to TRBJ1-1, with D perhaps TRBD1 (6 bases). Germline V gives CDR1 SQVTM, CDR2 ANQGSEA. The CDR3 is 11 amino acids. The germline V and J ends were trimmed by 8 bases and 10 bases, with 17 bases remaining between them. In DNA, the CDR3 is TGCAGCACCGAGAGTCGGGGGGCAGCTTTCTTT. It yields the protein CSTESRGAAFF.